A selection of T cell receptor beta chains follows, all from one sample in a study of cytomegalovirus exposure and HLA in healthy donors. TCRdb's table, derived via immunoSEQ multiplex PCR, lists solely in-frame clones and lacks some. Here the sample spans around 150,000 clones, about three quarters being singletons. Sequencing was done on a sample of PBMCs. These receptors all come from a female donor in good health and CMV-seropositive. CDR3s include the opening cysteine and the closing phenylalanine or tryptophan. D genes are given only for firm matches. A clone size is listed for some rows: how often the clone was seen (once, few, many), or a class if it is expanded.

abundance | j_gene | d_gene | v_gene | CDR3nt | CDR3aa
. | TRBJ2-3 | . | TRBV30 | TGTGCCTGGAGTGTAGGGGGGGCCTCAGATACGCAGTATTTT | CAWSVGGASDTQYF
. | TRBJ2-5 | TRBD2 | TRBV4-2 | TGTGCCAGCAGCCAAGCAGGGACTAGCGGCCAAGAGACCCAGTACTTC | CASSQAGTSGQETQYF
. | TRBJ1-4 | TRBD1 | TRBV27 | TGTGCCAGCAGTCGCCAGACAGGGGCTAAGGAAAAACTGTTTTTT | CASSRQTGAKEKLFF
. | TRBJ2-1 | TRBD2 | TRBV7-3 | TGTGCCAGCAGCTTATCTGGGACTAGCGGGGTATACAATGAGCAGTTCTTC | CASSLSGTSGVYNEQFF
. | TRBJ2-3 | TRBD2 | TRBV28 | TGTGCCAGCATCCCTCGAGAGGGCCCGACTAGCGGGGGACTCACAGATACGCAGTATTTT | CASIPREGPTSGGLTDTQYF
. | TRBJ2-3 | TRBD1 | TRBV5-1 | TGCGCCAGCAGCCCGGGGACAGGGGGTAATGCAGATACGCAGTATTTT | CASSPGTGGNADTQYF
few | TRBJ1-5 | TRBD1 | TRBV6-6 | TGTGCCAGCAGTTCCCCACAGGGGGATAGCAATCAGCCCCAGCATTTT | CASSSPQGDSNQPQHF
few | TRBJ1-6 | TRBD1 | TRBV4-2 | TGTGCCAGCAGCCAAGACTTCGTGACAGGGGGTAGGAATTCACCCCTCCACTTT | CASSQDFVTGGRNSPLHF
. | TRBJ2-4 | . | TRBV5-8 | TGTGCCAGCAGCTTGGCGGTGTTAGCCAAAAACATTCAGTACTTC | CASSLAVLAKNIQYF
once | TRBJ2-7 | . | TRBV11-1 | TGTGCCAGCAGCACTAGAGACCGTTCCCGCTACGAGCAGTACTTC | CASSTRDRSRYEQYF
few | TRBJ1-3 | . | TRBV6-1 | TGTGCCAGCAGTGATCGTTCGGGGTACACCATATATTTT | CASSDRSGYTIYF
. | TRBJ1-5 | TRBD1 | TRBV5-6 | TGTGCCAGCAGCATCCGGGACAGACTCAATCAGCCCCAGCATTTT | CASSIRDRLNQPQHF
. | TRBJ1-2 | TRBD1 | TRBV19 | TGTGCCAGTGGACCCCTCACAGGGGGCTCTGGCTACACCTTC | CASGPLTGGSGYTF
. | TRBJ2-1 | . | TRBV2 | TGTGCCAGCATCAGGCAGGCCTCCTACAATGAGCAGTTCTTC | CASIRQASYNEQFF
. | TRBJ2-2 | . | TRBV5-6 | TGTGCCAGCAGCTTTTGGGAGACAGGGAACACCGGGGAGCTGTTTTTT | CASSFWETGNTGELFF
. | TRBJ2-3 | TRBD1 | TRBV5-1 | TGCGCCAGCAGCGTAAAACCGGACAGGGTGGGAGATACGCAGTATTTT | CASSVKPDRVGDTQYF